This T cell receptor (beta chain) was obtained from a study of cytomegalovirus exposure and HLA in healthy donors (dated by TCRdb to 2016 to 2017). Background on the whole study: According to a later analysis, one platform produced both the 110 or so validation repertoires and the 620 or so repertoires of the first cohort. Besides the first cohort of 500 to 700 subjects, a separate validation cohort made up of 120 different subjects was used. High-throughput TCR immunosequencing, statistical association of individual TCRs with disease status, and machine learning were combined to predict cytomegalovirus infection status. The study aimed to test whether signatures of past pathogen exposure could be identified by cataloging public T cell receptors. Study-wide conclusions, independent of this receptor: A few of the identified cytomegalovirus-associated TCR beta chains were confirmed in vitro to be specific for cytomegalovirus antigens. Subsequent analysis determined that TCRs grouped into clusters in the first cohort also showed a tendency toward co-occurrence across the 130 or so validation repertoires, and 94% of cluster scores exceeded 0. The study gave a list of under 200 TCR beta chains associated with cytomegalovirus. While some public TCRs were present in many individuals, most TCR sequences turned up only very rarely across donors. A later analysis had no HLA typing for the validation cohort, so co-occurrence there was scored across all 130 or so repertoires. It was suggested by the authors that the approach could potentially be generalized to other disease states and immunological phenotypes. The classifier was reported to diagnose cytomegalovirus status with high specificity and sensitivity in both the original cohort and the validation cohort.

Libraries were prepared through the immunoSEQ multiplex PCR assay. In the original analysis: To diagnose cytomegalovirus status from the catalog of TCR beta chain sequences, a statistical classification framework was built. TCRdb's version of the immuneACCESS table is confined to in-frame rearrangements and falls short of the full clone set. An unresolved V gene accounts for under half of the shortfall where checked; the remainder is of unknown origin. V and J calls plus clone size are reproduced from that table; the DNA served to infer D and trimming. This sample has 110,000 or so clones in its table, and under 85% of those were observed once. Roughly 3% of the sample is taken by the ten largest. The donors belonged to the validation cohort of around 120 subjects, which was separate from the roughly 700-subject first cohort. In its sample, this clone was seen once. Its antigen specificity is not known. No much larger clonotype is one base removed from it; base qualities were not supplied.

Per the germline V gene, MGHRA is the CDR1 and YSYEKL is the CDR2. Inclusive of the bounding cysteine and phenylalanine, the CDR3 is 13 residues long. Just CDR3 DNA is preserved here, 39 bases in frame from base 1. V and J lose 2 bases and 10 bases, and a span of 13 bases separates them. The rearranged segments are TRBV4-1 and TRBJ2-3; D gene: possibly TRBD2, on 5 matching bases. The source of this sequence is a woman between 18 and 29 years old in good health and CMV-seronegative. The source material was PBMCs. In nucleotide form, the sequence is TGCGCCAGCAGCCAACTGGTAGTGGAGGCGCAGTATTTT. It translates as CASSQLVVEAQYF.